The next 12 T cell receptor beta chains were all read from a single sample in a study of T cells in Graves' hyperthyroidism and ophthalmopathy. RNA transcripts yielded amplified TCR beta CDR3 regions. Researchers ran a first-round RT-PCR on the TCR CDR3 using the HTBI primer set. TCRdb passed the multiplex PCR reads through MiXCR, listing each CDR3 protein once. Among roughly 170,000 distinct CDR3 sequences listed, approximately 15% were seen once. The sequenced sample consisted of blood. These receptors all come from a woman aged 45-65 years with Graves' hyperthyroidism.

This clonotype has at least ten counts. The chain has TRBV3-1 and TRBJ1-2; 8 nucleotides line up with TRBD1. CDR1 LGHDT and CDR2 YNNKEL come from the germline V gene (reference sequence). The ends lost 0 bases at V and 6 bases at J; junction bases unmatched: 9. The CDR3 runs to 16 residues. The CDR3 loop is CASSQEGQGARHGYTF. CDR3 sequence (DNA): TGTGCCAGCAGCCAAGAAGGGCAGGGGGCGCGCCATGGCTACACCTTC.

This clonotype appeared many times. The chain carries TRBV5-8 and TRBJ2-7; perhaps TRBD1 as D (5 bases). Trimming pared 2 bases from V and 2 bases from J, leaving 11 bases between. Looked up from germline, CDR1 is SGHTS and CDR2 is YDEGEE. The CDR3 contains 14 residues. The DNA for the CDR3 is TGTGCCAGCAGCTTTCCGACAGCTACCTACGAGCAGTACTTC. Protein product: CASSFPTATYEQYF.

This clonotype was counted at least ten times. V is TRBV3-1 and J is TRBJ2-1; TRBD1 matches 7 bases. V shed 1 base, J shed 3 bases, and the junction held 0 bases outside the gene matches. CDR3 length: 14 residues. CDR1 and CDR2 from the germline V gene are LGHDT and YNNKEL (reference sequence). CDR3 coding DNA: TGTGCCAGCAGCCAAGGGACAGGCTACAATGAGCAGTTCTTC. The encoded protein is CASSQGTGYNEQFF.

This clonotype has a count of ten or more. This rearrangement joins TRBV5-1 to TRBJ2-1; D is perhaps TRBD1 (6 bases). Between the trimmed V and J ends, which lost 5 bases and 10 bases, there was a span of 13 bases. The CDR3 length is 12 residues. CDR1 and CDR2 (germline): SGHRS, YFSETQ. The CDR3 sequence: CASRQQGSEQFF. In DNA form, the CDR3 reads TGCGCCAGCAGGCAACAGGGAAGCGAGCAGTTCTTC.

Ten or more counts support this clonotype. The chain uses TRBV6-6 and TRBJ1-2; 7 bases fit TRBD1. The germline V gene encodes CDR1 MNHNY and CDR2 SVGAGI (reference sequence). With 1 base clipped from V and 4 bases from J, the junction kept 6 bases outside the gene matches. The CDR3 extends over 15 amino acids. CDR3 residues: CASSYLGQSGYGYTF. For the CDR3, the DNA is TGTGCCAGCAGTTACTTGGGACAGTCGGGCTATGGCTACACCTTC.

The chain links TRBV7-2 to TRBJ2-5; D is perhaps TRBD2 (6 bases). Germline V gives CDR1 SGHTA, CDR2 FQGNSA. The V gene lost 1 base and the J gene lost 4 bases, with 16 bases spanning the gap. The CDR3 loop spans 16 amino acids. CDR3 loop: CASSLVGGGPRETQYF. The DNA for the CDR3 is TGTGCCAGCAGCTTAGTTGGGGGAGGCCCCAGAGAGACCCAGTACTTC.

In this sample, this clonotype turned up many times. The chain is built from TRBV7-3 and TRBJ2-1; 7 bases are a match to TRBD2. The CDR3 consists of 15 residues. With 5 bases clipped from V and 4 bases from J, the junction kept 8 bases outside the gene matches. Germline values: CDR1 SGHTA, CDR2 FQGTGA. This chain's CDR3 is CASSLGGSRYNEQFF. CDR3 DNA: TGTGCCAGCAGCCTCGGGGGGTCCCGTTACAATGAGCAGTTCTTC.

The table lists this clonotype with many counts. This rearrangement joins TRBV7-2 to TRBJ1-2; D is uncertain. This CDR3 comprises 15 residues. V was clipped by 4 bases and J by 4 bases, with 16 bases between them. Germline assignment: CDR1 SGHTA and CDR2 FQGNSA. The CDR3 DNA is TGTGCCAGCAGCTCCTCCCCCGGCGCAGGCTATGGCTACACCTTC. It yields the protein CASSSSPGAGYGYTF.

This clonotype was counted many times. The chain uses TRBV7-8 and TRBJ1-1, with no clear D. The CDR3 runs 17 residues. The V gene's germline CDR1 is SGHVS and CDR2 FQNEAQ. Trimming shortened V by 0 bases and J by 12 bases, and 26 bases separated the two germline ends. The CDR3: CASSLAYTARRTLRTFF. The CDR3 region has the DNA TGTGCCAGCAGCTTAGCGTATACGGCCAGGCGAACCTTGCGTACTTTCTTT.

Ten or more counts support this clonotype. The V gene is TRBV28, the J gene TRBJ2-1; 7 bases agree with TRBD2. CDR1 MDHEN and CDR2 SYDVKM come from the germline V gene. The CDR3 totals 16 residues. The V and J ends lost 4 bases and 5 bases, in that order; junction bases with no gene match: 11. DNA of the CDR3: TGTGCCAGCAGTTCCCCGCGGGGGACGACCCACAATGAGCAGTTCTTC. Its protein product is CASSSPRGTTHNEQFF. The whole variable domain, remainder taken from reference TRBV28 and TRBJ2-1, is DVKVTQSSRYLVKRTGEKVFLECVQDMDHENMFWYRQDPGLGLRLIYFSYDVKMKEKGDIPEGYSVSREKKERFSLILESASTNQTSMYLCASSSPRGTTHNEQFFGPGTRLTVL.

This clonotype occurred a few times. CDR3 DNA: TGTGCCACCAGTGACGGCCCGGGACTATTCACAGATACGCAGTATTTT. It codes for CATSDGPGLFTDTQYF. This chain connects TRBV24-1 to TRBJ2-3; 7 bases are a match to TRBD2. CDR1 and CDR2 from the germline V gene are KGHDR and SFDVKD. V lost 4 bases, J lost 2 bases, and 8 bases stayed unmatched. The CDR3 has 16 amino acids.

The chain uses TRBV14 and TRBJ1-1, with TRBD1 identical over 10 bases. The CDR3 spans 15 residues. Looked up from germline, CDR1 is SGHDN and CDR2 is FVKESK. V lost 1 base to trimming and J lost 11 bases; unmatched junction nucleotides: 10. Written as DNA, the CDR3 is TGTGCCAGCAGCCAAGGACAGGGGGCGAGTAAGAGGGCTTTCTTT. Residues: CASSQGQGASKRAFF.